This TCR beta chain was identified in a study of cytomegalovirus exposure and HLA in healthy donors. Here immunoSEQ multiplex PCR was the method, and the copy in TCRdb shows in-frame clones only, minus some. The sample records 200,000 or so clones, roughly 83% being singletons. The receptor's source is a woman aged 18 to 35 in good health and CMV-seronegative. Material: PBMCs.

The CDR3 DNA is TGTGCCAGCAGCCTCCAGGACAGCCCTTACAATGAGCAGTTCTTC. As protein: CASSLQDSPYNEQFF. The rearrangement uses TRBV6-5 and TRBJ2-1, with D possibly matching TRBD1 (6 bases). The CDR3 covers 15 residues. Germline V CDR1 and CDR2: MNHEY, SVGAGI. The ends were cut back, 6 bases at V and 4 bases at J, with 16 bases in the middle.